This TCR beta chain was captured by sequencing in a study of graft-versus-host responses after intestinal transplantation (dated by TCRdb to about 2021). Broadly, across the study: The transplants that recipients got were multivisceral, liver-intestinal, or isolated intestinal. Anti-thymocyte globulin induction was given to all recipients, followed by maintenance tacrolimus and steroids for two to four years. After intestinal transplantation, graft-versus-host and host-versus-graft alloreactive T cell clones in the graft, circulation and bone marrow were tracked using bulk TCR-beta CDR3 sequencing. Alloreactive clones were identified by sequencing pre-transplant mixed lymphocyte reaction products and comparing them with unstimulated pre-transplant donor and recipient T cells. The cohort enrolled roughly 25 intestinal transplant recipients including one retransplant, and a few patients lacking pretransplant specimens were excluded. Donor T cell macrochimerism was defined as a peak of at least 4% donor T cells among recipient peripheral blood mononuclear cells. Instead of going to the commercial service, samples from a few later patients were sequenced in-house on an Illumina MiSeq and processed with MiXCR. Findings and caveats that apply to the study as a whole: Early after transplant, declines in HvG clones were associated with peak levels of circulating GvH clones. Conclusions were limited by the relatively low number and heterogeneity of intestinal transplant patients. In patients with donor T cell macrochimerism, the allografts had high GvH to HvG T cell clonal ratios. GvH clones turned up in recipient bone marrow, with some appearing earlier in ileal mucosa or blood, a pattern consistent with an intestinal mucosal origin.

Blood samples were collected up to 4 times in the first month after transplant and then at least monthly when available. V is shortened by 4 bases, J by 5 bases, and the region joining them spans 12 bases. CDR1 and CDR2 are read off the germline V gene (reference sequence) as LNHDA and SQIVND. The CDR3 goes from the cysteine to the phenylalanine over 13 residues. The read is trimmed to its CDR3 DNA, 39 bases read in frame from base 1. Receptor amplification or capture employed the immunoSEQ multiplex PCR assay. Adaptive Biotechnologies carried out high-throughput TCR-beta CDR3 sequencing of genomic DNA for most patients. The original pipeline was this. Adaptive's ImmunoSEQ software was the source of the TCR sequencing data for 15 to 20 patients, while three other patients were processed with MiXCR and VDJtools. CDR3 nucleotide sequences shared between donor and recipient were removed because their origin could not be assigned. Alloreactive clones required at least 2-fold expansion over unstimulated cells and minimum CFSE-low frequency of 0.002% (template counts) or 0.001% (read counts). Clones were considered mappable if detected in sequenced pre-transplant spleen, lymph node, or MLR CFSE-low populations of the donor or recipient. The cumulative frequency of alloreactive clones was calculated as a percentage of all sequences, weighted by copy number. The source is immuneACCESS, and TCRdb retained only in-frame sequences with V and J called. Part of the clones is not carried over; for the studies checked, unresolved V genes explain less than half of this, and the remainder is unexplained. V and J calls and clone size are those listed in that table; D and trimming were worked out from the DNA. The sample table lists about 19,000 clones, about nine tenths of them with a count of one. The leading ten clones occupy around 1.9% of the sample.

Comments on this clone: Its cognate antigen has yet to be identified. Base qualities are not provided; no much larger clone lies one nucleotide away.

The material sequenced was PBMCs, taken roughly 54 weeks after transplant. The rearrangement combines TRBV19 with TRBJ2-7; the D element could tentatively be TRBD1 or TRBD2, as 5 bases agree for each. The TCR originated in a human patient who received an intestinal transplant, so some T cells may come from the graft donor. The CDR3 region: CASSTQGEDEQYF. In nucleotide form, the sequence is TGTGCCAGTAGTACTCAGGGAGAAGACGAGCAGTACTTC.